This T cell receptor beta chain was identified during a study of blood T cell repertoires in COVID-19. Study information: Acute and convalescent COVID-19 specimens originated in the United States, Italy and Spain. Sources were T cells, B-cell-depleted T cells, or PBMCs; the material itself was cDNA or gDNA.

V shed 1 base, J shed 1 base, and the junction held 5 bases outside the gene matches. The CDR3 extends over 16 amino acids. Germline-derived CDR1 and CDR2 are LGHDT and YNNKEL (reference sequence). Original processing methods: Amplification with reference gene primers provided the estimates of nucleated cell counts. This table comes from immunoSEQ multiplex PCR, and its TCRdb copy is limited to in-frame clones, with some not included. That table is the source of V, J and clone size, and D and trimming were worked out from the DNA. The data contain about 200,000 clones, around 89% of them singletons. Specimen: peripheral blood. The genes are TRBV3-1 (or the pseudogene TRBV3-2) and TRBJ2-3; 7 positions match TRBD2. The receptor was derived from a human donor in a cohort sampled during active COVID-19. This CDR3 is CASSQGSSGGTDTQYF. In nucleotides, the CDR3 is TGTGCCAGCAGCCAAGGGTCCAGCGGGGGCACAGATACGCAGTATTTT.